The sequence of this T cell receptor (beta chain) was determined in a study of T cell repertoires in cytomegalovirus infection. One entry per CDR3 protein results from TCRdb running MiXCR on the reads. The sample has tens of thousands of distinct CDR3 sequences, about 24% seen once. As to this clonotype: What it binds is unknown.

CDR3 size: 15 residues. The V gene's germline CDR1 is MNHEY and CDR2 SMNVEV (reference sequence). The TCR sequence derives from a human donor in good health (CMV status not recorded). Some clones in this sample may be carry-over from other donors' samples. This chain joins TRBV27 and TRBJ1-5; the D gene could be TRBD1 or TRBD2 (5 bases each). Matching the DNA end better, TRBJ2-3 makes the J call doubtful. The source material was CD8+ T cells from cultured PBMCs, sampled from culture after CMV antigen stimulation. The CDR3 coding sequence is TGTGCCAGCAGTTTATGGGGGAGTAGCAATCAGCCCCAGTATTTT. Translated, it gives CASSLWGSSNQPQYF.